These 32 T cell receptor beta chains originate from one sample sequenced in a study of blood T cell repertoires in COVID-19. The repertoire was sequenced with immunoSEQ multiplex PCR; TCRdb's copy has only in-frame clones and lacks some. Seen here are around 77,000 clones, 90% observed once, and the top ten hold approximately 16%. Source material: peripheral blood. The receptors here all came from a woman aged 80 or over with active or convalescent COVID-19.

V gene TRBV28 combines with J gene TRBJ2-7; D is perhaps TRBD2 (6 bases). Germline V lookup: CDR1 MDHEN, CDR2 SYDVKM. Trimming took off 4 bases at V and 4 bases at J, with 11 bases between the two ends. The CDR3 length is 13 residues. CDR3 DNA sequence: TGTGCCAGCAGTTGGGGGGAAGGGTACGAGCAGTACTTC. It specifies CASSWGEGYEQYF.

The chain is built from TRBV2 and TRBJ2-3; 10 nucleotides agree with TRBD2. The ends lost 7 bases at V and 2 bases at J; junction bases unmatched: 9. The CDR3 has 16 amino acids. Germline CDR1 SNHLY, CDR2 FYNNEI. CDR3 region: CASNGWLAGDTDTQYF. As DNA, the CDR3 is TGTGCCAGCAACGGTTGGCTAGCGGGGGACACAGATACGCAGTATTTT.

CDR3 bases: TGTGCCAGCAGCGACACTCCCGGGACTAGTGGCCATGAGCAGTTCTTC. It specifies CASSDTPGTSGHEQFF. The rearrangement links TRBV9 to TRBJ2-1, with TRBD2 matching over 8 bases. Trimming cost V 3 bases and J 8 bases; bases outside gene matches: 13. The length of the CDR3 is 16 residues. The germline V gene encodes CDR1 SGDLS and CDR2 YYNGEE.

This sequence joins TRBV28 and TRBJ1-5, with 8 bases lining up with TRBD1. Germline lookup yields CDR1 MDHEN and CDR2 SYDVKM. Trimming took 6 bases from V and 4 from J; bases not matched to a gene: 11. This CDR3 is built from 16 residues. The CDR3 sequence is CASSSIPDRENQPQHF. DNA of the CDR3: TGTGCCAGCAGCAGCATTCCGGACAGGGAGAATCAGCCCCAGCATTTT.

The V gene is TRBV29-1, the J gene TRBJ1-2; 9 bases map to TRBD1. Germline V gives CDR1 SQVTM, CDR2 ANQGSEA. The CDR3 length is 14 residues. The trim removed 7 bases at V and 4 bases at J, leaving 10 bases unmatched. CDR3 sequence reads: CSAKGQGLSYGYTF. The CDR3 nucleotides read TGCAGCGCTAAGGGACAGGGACTAAGCTATGGCTACACCTTC.

The chain joins TRBV9 to TRBJ2-3; 7 bases line up with TRBD2. The V gene's germline CDR1 is SGDLS and CDR2 YYNGEE. The CDR3 contains 18 residues. The V and J ends lost 0 bases and 1 base, in that order; junction bases with no gene match: 11. CDR3: CASSVAPQRGRGTDTQYF. The CDR3 nucleotides read TGTGCCAGCAGCGTAGCCCCACAGCGGGGCAGAGGCACAGATACGCAGTATTTT.

This sequence joins TRBV7-9 and TRBJ1-2; no clear D gene. Trimming stripped 4 bases from V and 3 bases from J, with 6 bases between. The CDR3 spans 12 residues. Per germline, CDR1 SEHNR and CDR2 FQNEAQ (reference sequence). The DNA of the CDR3 is TGTGCCAGCAGCTCCGAGTACTATGGCTACACCTTC. The encoded protein is CASSSEYYGYTF.

V is TRBV18 and J is TRBJ2-1, with 7 bases fitting TRBD1. This CDR3 has 17 residues. V shed 1 base, J shed 4 bases, and the junction held 10 bases outside the gene matches. Per the germline V gene, CDR1 is KGHSH and CDR2 is LQKENI. CDR3 DNA sequence: TGTGCCAGCTCACCACTACGACAGGGCCTAAGGTACAATGAGCAGTTCTTC. As protein: CASSPLRQGLRYNEQFF.

CDR3 protein: CASRAGYTEAFF. CDR3 bases: TGTGCCAGTAGGGCGGGTTACACTGAAGCTTTCTTT. The chain combines TRBV19 with TRBJ1-1; D is ambiguous. Per germline, CDR1 LNHDA and CDR2 SQIVND (reference sequence). Between the trimmed V and J ends, which lost 6 bases and 3 bases, there was a span of 8 bases. The CDR3 spans 12 residues.

This chain uses TRBV28 with TRBJ1-5, with D unresolved. Looked up from germline, CDR1 is MDHEN and CDR2 is SYDVKM. V lost 6 bases to trimming and J lost 3 bases, with 9 bases between them. The CDR3 covers 13 residues. As DNA, the CDR3 is TGTGCCAGCAGGGACTACAACAATCAGCCCCAGCATTTT. Its translation is CASRDYNNQPQHF.

The chain has TRBV19 and TRBJ1-3; D is unclear. Trimming took off 0 bases at V and 4 bases at J, with 10 bases between the two ends. The germline V gene has CDR1 LNHDA and CDR2 SQIVND (reference sequence). The CDR3 runs 15 residues. CDR3 coding DNA: TGTGCCAGTAGTATAGACCGGTCTTGGGGAAACACCATATATTTT. It encodes CASSIDRSWGNTIYF.

V gene TRBV2 combines with J gene TRBJ2-1; 12 bases fit TRBD2. J lost 0 bases, V lost 4 bases, and 19 bases had no gene match. Germline V gene data show CDR1 as SNHLY and CDR2 as FYNNEI. The CDR3 runs to 22 residues. CDR3 sequence reads: CASSVPQRLAGAEPSSYNEQFF. The CDR3 nucleotides are TGTGCCAGCAGTGTCCCCCAAAGACTAGCGGGGGCCGAACCGAGCTCCTACAATGAGCAGTTCTTC.

J is TRBJ1-3 and V is TRBV11-2, with D possibly matching TRBD1 (6 bases). Germline V gene lookup returns CDR1 SGHAT and CDR2 FQNNGV. The CDR3 contains 15 residues. V lost 5 bases and J 1 base, leaving 12 bases between the germline ends. The CDR3 spells CASSRLQGSGNTIYF. The CDR3 nucleotides are TGTGCCAGCAGCCGACTACAGGGTTCTGGAAACACCATATATTTT.

This rearrangement joins TRBV15 to TRBJ2-7; 8 bases are shared with TRBD2. Per the germline V gene, CDR1 is LNHNV and CDR2 is YYDKDF (reference sequence). The junction had 6 bases not matched to a gene; V was cut back by 0 bases and J by 2 bases. The CDR3 is made up of 16 amino acids. This CDR3 reads CATSRDSAGAPYEQYF. In DNA form, the CDR3 reads TGTGCCACCAGCAGAGATTCAGCGGGGGCTCCCTACGAGCAGTACTTC.

This clone was seen a single time. The chain is built from TRBV19 and TRBJ2-2; the D is unclear. The V gene's germline CDR1 is LNHDA and CDR2 SQIVND (reference sequence). Trimming took off 8 bases at V and 3 bases at J, with 10 bases between the two ends. The CDR3 runs 13 residues. The CDR3 DNA follows: TGTGCCAGTCAATATCTAGACACCGGGGAGCTGTTTTTT. Its protein is CASQYLDTGELFF.

This clone is a singleton in its sample. The chain has TRBV6-2 or TRBV6-3 and TRBJ2-7, with D possibly matching TRBD1 (6 bases). The CDR3 sequence is 15 residues long. Germline lookup yields CDR1 MNHEY and CDR2 SVGEGT. V lost 5 bases and J 3 bases, leaving 17 bases between the germline ends. CDR3 in DNA: TGTGCCAGCAGTAGTCCGGGACATACTCTCTACGAGCAGTACTTC. Its translation is CASSSPGHTLYEQYF.

This sequence joins TRBV19 and TRBJ1-2; the D is unclear. With 5 bases removed from V and 5 bases from J, the gap between germline ends came to 12 bases. The CDR3 totals 13 residues. Per the germline V gene, CDR1 is LNHDA and CDR2 is SQIVND (reference sequence). The CDR3 is CASSLSGGYGYTF. CDR3 DNA sequence: TGTGCCAGTAGTTTGTCCGGAGGGTATGGCTACACCTTC.

The rearrangement links TRBV19 to TRBJ2-6; no firm D call. The germline CDR1 and CDR2 sequences are LNHDA and SQIVND (reference sequence). The length of the CDR3 is 14 residues. V was clipped by 7 bases and J by 0 bases, with 7 bases between them. The CDR3 bases are TGTGCCAGTAAAGACACCTCTGGGGCCAACGTCCTGACTTTC. This codes for CASKDTSGANVLTF.

The chain combines TRBV7-8 with TRBJ2-2; maybe TRBD1 (7 bases). The germline gives CDR1 SGHVS, CDR2 FQNEAQ. The germline V and J ends were trimmed by 6 bases and 5 bases, with 13 bases remaining between them. The CDR3 totals 14 residues. CDR3: CASSSGGRTGELFF. The CDR3 DNA reads as TGTGCCAGCAGTTCAGGGGGGCGGACCGGGGAGCTGTTTTTT.

V and J are TRBV27 and TRBJ1-5; D gene ambiguous. Germline loops: CDR1 MNHEY, CDR2 SMNVEV (reference sequence). This CDR3 has 15 residues. V was shortened by 7 bases and J by 4 bases, with 17 bases between the two germline ends. This CDR3 is CASKSAGSPNQPQHF. The CDR3 DNA reads as TGTGCCAGCAAGAGTGCGGGGTCCCCTAATCAGCCCCAGCATTTT.

The rearrangement uses TRBV3-1 (or the pseudogene TRBV3-2) and TRBJ2-7; TRBD1 matches at 8 bases. CDR3 length equals 14 residues. V lost 2 bases, J lost 5 bases, and 5 bases stayed unmatched. Germline values: CDR1 LGHDT, CDR2 YNNKEL (reference sequence). The CDR3 here is CASSQWKDRDEQYF. For the CDR3, the DNA is TGTGCCAGCAGCCAATGGAAGGACAGGGACGAGCAGTACTTC.

The chain links TRBV27 to TRBJ2-1; D gene unclear. V was clipped by 3 bases and J by 4 bases, with 13 bases between them. Germline CDR1 is MNHEY and CDR2 is SMNVEV (reference sequence). The CDR3 consists of 15 residues. CDR3 amino acids: CASSLTAMVYNEQFF. The CDR3 DNA sequence: TGTGCCAGCAGTTTGACTGCGATGGTTTACAATGAGCAGTTCTTC.

This chain joins TRBV6-2 or TRBV6-3 and TRBJ2-5; a possible D gene is TRBD1 (5 bases). This CDR3 contains 14 residues. Germline V gene lookup returns CDR1 MNHEY and CDR2 SVGEGT. The V gene lost 5 bases and the J gene lost 1 base, with 11 bases spanning the gap. CDR3 amino acids: CASSRTGTQETQYF. The CDR3 DNA reads as TGTGCCAGCAGTAGAACAGGAACCCAAGAGACCCAGTACTTC.

The chain uses TRBV5-8 and TRBJ1-6, with TRBD1 matching over 7 bases. After removal of 4 bases from V and 8 bases from J, the junction contained 12 bases not matched to a gene. Germline V gene data show CDR1 as SGHTS and CDR2 as YDEGEE. The length of the CDR3 is 16 residues. The CDR3 reads CASSGPGGRSDSPLHF. CDR3 nucleotide sequence: TGTGCCAGCAGCGGACCAGGGGGTCGGAGTGATTCACCCCTCCACTTT. The entire variable domain, with the rest obtained from reference TRBV5-8 and TRBJ1-6, is as follows: EAGVTQSPTHLIKTRGQQATLRCSPISGHTSVYWYQQALGLGLQFLLWYDEGEERNRGNFPPRFSGRQFPNYSSELNVNALELEDSALYLCASSGPGGRSDSPLHFGNGTRLTVT.

The V and J genes are TRBV13 and TRBJ1-2, with TRBD1 matching over 7 bases. J gave up 9 bases and V 3 bases, and 4 bases lay outside the gene matches. Germline V gene lookup returns CDR1 PRHDT and CDR2 FYEKMQ (reference sequence). The CDR3 sequence is 12 residues long. DNA for the CDR3: TGTGCCAGCAGCTTTAGGGACAGAAGCTACACCTTC. The encoded protein is CASSFRDRSYTF.

In DNA, the CDR3 is TGTGCCAGCAGCTTTCTGGAGGGGGAGACCCAGTACTTC. The encoded protein is CASSFLEGETQYF. The rearrangement links TRBV7-2 to TRBJ2-5; a weak D match, TRBD2 (6 bases). V lost 3 bases, J lost 5 bases, and 10 bases lay in between. Germline V gene sequence: CDR1 SGHTA, CDR2 FQGNSA. The CDR3 is 13 residues long.

V is TRBV15 and J is TRBJ2-3, with TRBD1 identical over 7 bases. V was clipped by 3 bases and J by 1 base; unmatched bases: 4. The CDR3 is made up of 15 amino acids. The germline V gene encodes CDR1 LNHNV and CDR2 YYDKDF (reference sequence). The CDR3 bases are TGTGCCACCAGCAGTATTACAGGGGGCACAGATACGCAGTATTTT. Its protein product is CATSSITGGTDTQYF. Using reference TRBV15 and TRBJ2-3 for the parts outside the CDR3, the full variable domain is DAMVIQNPRYQVTQFGKPVTLSCSQTLNHNVMYWYQQKSSQAPKLLFHYYDKDFNNEADTPDNFQSRRPNTSFCFLDIRSPGLGDTAMYLCATSSITGGTDTQYFGPGTRLTVL.

This chain uses TRBV7-2 with TRBJ1-4, with D possibly matching TRBD1 (6 bases). The CDR3 runs to 16 residues. Deletions cut 0 bases from V and 7 bases from J, with 15 bases between. Germline V CDR1 and CDR2: SGHTA, FQGNSA. CDR3 bases: TGTGCCAGCAGCTTAGCGCCGGGGACATCTTTTGAAAAACTGTTTTTT. Translation: CASSLAPGTSFEKLFF.

This chain uses TRBV28 with TRBJ2-7, with D possibly being TRBD2 (5 bases). V lost 4 bases and J lost 3, with 7 bases in between. The V gene's germline CDR1 is MDHEN and CDR2 SYDVKM. This CDR3 has 12 residues. CDR3 sequence: CASSYRDYEQYF. DNA for the CDR3: TGTGCCAGCAGTTACCGGGACTACGAGCAGTACTTC. The entire variable domain, with the rest obtained from reference TRBV28 and TRBJ2-7, is as follows: DVKVTQSSRYLVKRTGEKVFLECVQDMDHENMFWYRQDPGLGLRLIYFSYDVKMKEKGDIPEGYSVSREKKERFSLILESASTNQTSMYLCASSYRDYEQYFGPGTRLTVT.

This chain connects TRBV5-1 to TRBJ2-5; the D gene is possibly TRBD2 (5 bases). CDR1 is SGHRS, CDR2 YFSETQ, per germline. V lost 3 bases and J lost 2, with 8 bases in between. The CDR3 runs to 13 residues. The CDR3 loop is CASSSREQETQYF. CDR3 in DNA: TGCGCCAGCAGCTCGAGGGAACAAGAGACCCAGTACTTC.

The chain recombines TRBV19 with TRBJ2-2; D may be TRBD1 (6 bases). CDR1 and CDR2 from the germline V gene are LNHDA and SQIVND (reference sequence). V gave up 3 bases and J gave up 4 bases, with 12 bases separating them. This CDR3 is 15 amino acids long. CDR3 DNA sequence: TGTGCCAGTAGTATTGACAGGACACGCACCGGGGAGCTGTTTTTT. Protein: CASSIDRTRTGELFF. The full variable domain, its missing parts supplied by reference TRBV19 and TRBJ2-2, is DGGITQSPKYLFRKEGQNVTLSCEQNLNHDAMYWYRQDPGQGLRLIYYSQIVNDFQKGDIAEGYSVSREKKESFPLTVTSAQKNPTAFYLCASSIDRTRTGELFFGEGSRLTVL.

The CDR3 coding sequence is TGTGCCAGCAGTTCTCCCGACAGGGGGAGCAATCAGCCCCAGCATTTT. Its translation is CASSSPDRGSNQPQHF. V gene TRBV28 combines with J gene TRBJ1-5; 9 positions agree with TRBD1. The CDR3 has 16 residues. Trimming took 4 bases from V and 1 from J; bases not matched to a gene: 5. Germline V CDR1 and CDR2: MDHEN, SYDVKM.